This TCR beta chain originates from a study of T cells after posttransplantation cyclophosphamide. A marrow graft followed busulfan-fludarabine conditioning, with cyclophosphamide on days +3 and +4. Sequencing used immunoSEQ multiplex PCR; TCRdb keeps in-frame clones, though not all of them. The table shows fewer than 12,000 clones, with more than 80% occurring only once. About this clone itself: Its target is unknown.

The study, taken as a whole, reports: TRB overlap between skin or GI tissue T cells and blood was limited.

Sequencing used PBMCs, obtained after allogeneic stem cell transplant with posttransplant cyclophosphamide. The receptor was derived from a female patient between 50 and 60 years old who received an allogeneic stem cell transplant from a related donor, was CMV-positive, and had no GVHD. T cells may partly derive from the graft donor.

In DNA form, the CDR3 reads TGTGCCAGCAGCTTTGCCCTCGTACAGGACACAGATACGCAGTATTTT. It codes for CASSFALVQDTDTQYF. The chain links TRBV11-2 to TRBJ2-3; D may be TRBD1 (5 bases). The CDR3 length is 16 residues. Trimming removed 3 bases at V and 2 bases at J, with 15 bases between. The V gene's germline CDR1 is SGHAT and CDR2 FQNNGV. Looking up the rest from reference TRBV11-2 and TRBJ2-3 gives the full variable domain: EAGVAQSPRYKIIEKRQSVAFWCNPISGHATLYWYQQILGQGPKLLIQFQNNGVVDDSQLPKDRFSAERLKGVDSTLKIQPAKLEDSAVYLCASSFALVQDTDTQYFGPGTRLTVL.